The TCR beta chain described here comes from a study of T cell repertoires in cytomegalovirus infection. V was clipped by 3 bases and J by 9 bases, with 8 bases between them. Germline V gives CDR1 SEHNR, CDR2 FQNEAQ (reference sequence). The CDR3 spans 11 residues. TCRdb re-analysed the reads in MiXCR, keeping a single row per CDR3 protein. The profile shows some 920,000 distinct CDR3 sequences, approximately 30% of them singletons. Notes on this clonotype: Antigen: not known.

The receptor was isolated from a human donor in good health (CMV status not recorded). Some clones in this sample may be carry-over from other donors' samples. This chain joins TRBV7-9 and TRBJ2-5; the D is unclear. Sequences were derived from cultured CD8+ T cells from PBMCs, sampled from culture after CMV antigen stimulation. CDR3: CASSFLEAQYF. The CDR3, as DNA: TGTGCCAGCAGCTTCCTCGAGGCCCAGTACTTC. Full variable domain (rest looked up from reference TRBV7-9 and TRBJ2-5): DTGVSQNPRHKITKRGQNVTFRCDPISEHNRLYWYRQTLGQGPEFLTYFQNEAQLEKSRLLSDRFSAERPKGSFSTLEIQRTEQGDSAMYLCASSFLEAQYFGPGTRLLVL.